This T cell receptor (beta chain) was sequenced in a study of cytomegalovirus exposure and HLA in healthy donors. Notes on this clone: What it binds is unknown.

The length of the CDR3 is 13 residues. Germline V CDR1 and CDR2: SGHKS, YYEKEE (reference sequence). Trimming shortened V by 3 bases and J by 5 bases, and 8 bases separated the two germline ends. The study, taken as a whole, reports: Some V segments (TRBV6-2 and TRBV6-3 among them) were excluded as indistinguishable. In an earlier analysis, most TCR beta V segments were productive about 87% or about 30% of the time. What was likely a sequencing artifact was a cluster of highly shared sequence variants. CMV serostatus alone was available as immune exposure information.

Both 60 Vbeta primers and 13 Jbeta primers went into the PCR. The assay was immunoSEQ multiplex PCR, and TCRdb's table has in-frame clones only and misses some. The sample includes 85,000 to 100,000 clones, about 68% seen only once; the top ten take approximately 2.2%. The source material was PBMCs. This TCR was recovered from a human donor in good health. The chain carries TRBV5-5 and TRBJ2-2; D is perhaps TRBD1 (5 bases). The CDR3 region is CASSSHRTGELFF. In nucleotides, the CDR3 is TGTGCCAGCAGCTCGCACAGGACCGGGGAGCTGTTTTTT.